This TCR beta chain emerged from a study of blood T cell repertoires in COVID-19. Remarks on this clone: This specimen includes other DNA sequences encoding the same CDR3.

Germline CDR1 LNHDA, CDR2 SQIVND (reference sequence). CDR3 size: 13 residues. Trimming took 4 bases from V and 3 from J, leaving 9 bases between them. Clones were sequenced by immunoSEQ multiplex PCR, and TCRdb holds only the in-frame ones, with some missing. The sample lists 90,000 to 100,000 clones; roughly 72% were seen once. Sequencing used peripheral blood. This rearrangement joins TRBV19 to TRBJ1-1, with D tentatively TRBD1 (5 bases). The sequence came from a woman aged 55 to 70 in a cohort sampled during active or convalescent COVID-19. As DNA, the CDR3 is TGTGCCAGTAGTACCCGGGGGGACACTGAAGCTTTCTTT. It is translated as CASSTRGDTEAFF.